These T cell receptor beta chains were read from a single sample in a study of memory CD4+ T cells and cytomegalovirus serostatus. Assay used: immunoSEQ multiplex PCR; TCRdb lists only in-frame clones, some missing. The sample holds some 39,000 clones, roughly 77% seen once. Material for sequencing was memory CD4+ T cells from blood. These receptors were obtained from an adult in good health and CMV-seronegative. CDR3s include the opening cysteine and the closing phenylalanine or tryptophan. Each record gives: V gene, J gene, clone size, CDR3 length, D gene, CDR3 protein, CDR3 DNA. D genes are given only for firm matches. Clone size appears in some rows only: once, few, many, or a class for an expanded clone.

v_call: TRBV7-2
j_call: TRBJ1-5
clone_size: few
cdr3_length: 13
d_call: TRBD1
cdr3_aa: CASSIDREQPQHF
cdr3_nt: TGTGCCAGCAGCATTGACAGGGAGCAGCCCCAGCATTTT

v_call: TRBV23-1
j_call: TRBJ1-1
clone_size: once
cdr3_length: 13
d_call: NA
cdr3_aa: CASKERDNTEAFF
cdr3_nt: TGCGCCAGCAAGGAGCGAGATAACACTGAAGCTTTCTTT

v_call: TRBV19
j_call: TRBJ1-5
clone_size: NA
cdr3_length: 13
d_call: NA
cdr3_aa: CASSSQTNQPQHF
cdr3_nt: TGTGCCAGTAGTAGTCAAACCAATCAGCCCCAGCATTTT

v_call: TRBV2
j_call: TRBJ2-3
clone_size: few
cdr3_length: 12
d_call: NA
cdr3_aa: CASSLDNDTQYF
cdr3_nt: TGTGCCAGCAGCCTAGACAACGATACGCAGTATTTT

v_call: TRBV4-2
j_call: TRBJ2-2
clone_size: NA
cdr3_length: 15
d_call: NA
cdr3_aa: CASSQRQINTGELFF
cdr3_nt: TGTGCCAGCAGCCAAAGACAGATCAACACCGGGGAGCTGTTTTTT

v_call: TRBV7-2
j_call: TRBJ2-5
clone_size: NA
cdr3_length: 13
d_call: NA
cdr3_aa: CASSLQGRETQYF
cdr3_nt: TGTGCCAGCAGCTTACAGGGAAGAGAGACCCAGTACTTC

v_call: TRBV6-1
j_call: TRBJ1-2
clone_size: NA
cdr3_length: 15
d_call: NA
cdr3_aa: CASDSRSSGAYGYTF
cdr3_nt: TGTGCCAGCGACTCGCGAAGTTCGGGCGCCTATGGCTACACCTTC

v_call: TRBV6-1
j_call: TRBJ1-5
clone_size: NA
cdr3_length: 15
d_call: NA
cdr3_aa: CASSDLGRFNQPQHF
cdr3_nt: TGTGCCAGCAGTGATTTGGGGCGGTTCAATCAGCCCCAGCATTTT

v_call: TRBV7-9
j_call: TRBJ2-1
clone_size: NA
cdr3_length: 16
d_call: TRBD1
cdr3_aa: CASSLAPGTGSNEQFF
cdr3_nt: TGTGCCAGCAGCTTAGCCCCCGGGACAGGGAGCAATGAGCAGTTCTTC

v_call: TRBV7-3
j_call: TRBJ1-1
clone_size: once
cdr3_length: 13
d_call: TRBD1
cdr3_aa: CASSLIRGDEAFF
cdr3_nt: TGTGCCAGCAGCTTAATCAGGGGGGATGAAGCTTTCTTT

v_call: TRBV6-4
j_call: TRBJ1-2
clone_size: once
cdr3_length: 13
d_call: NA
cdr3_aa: CASSPTGFGGYTF
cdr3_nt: TGTGCCAGCAGCCCGACCGGGTTCGGTGGCTACACCTTC

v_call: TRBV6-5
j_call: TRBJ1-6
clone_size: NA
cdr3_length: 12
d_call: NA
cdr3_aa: CASSPGLRSLHF
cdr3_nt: TGTGCCAGCAGCCCGGGTCTTAGGTCCCTCCACTTT

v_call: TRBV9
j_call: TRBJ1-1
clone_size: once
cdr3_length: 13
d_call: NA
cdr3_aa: CASSVDLNTEAFF
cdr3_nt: TGTGCCAGCAGCGTAGATCTGAACACTGAAGCTTTCTTT

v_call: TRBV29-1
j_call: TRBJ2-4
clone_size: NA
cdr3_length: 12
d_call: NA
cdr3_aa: CSVVDTKNIQYF
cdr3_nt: TGCAGCGTTGTGGACACTAAAAACATTCAGTACTTC

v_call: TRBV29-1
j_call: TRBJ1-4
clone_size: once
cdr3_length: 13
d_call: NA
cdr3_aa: CSVRQSGPEKLFF
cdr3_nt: TGCAGCGTCCGACAGTCCGGGCCCGAAAAACTGTTTTTT

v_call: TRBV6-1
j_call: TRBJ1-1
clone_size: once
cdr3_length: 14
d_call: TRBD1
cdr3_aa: CASFSTGGLTEAFF
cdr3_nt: TGTGCCAGTTTTAGTACAGGGGGCCTAACTGAAGCTTTCTTT

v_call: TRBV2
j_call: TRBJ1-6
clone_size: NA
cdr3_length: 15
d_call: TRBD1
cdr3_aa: CASRARQGSYSPLHF
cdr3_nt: TGTGCCAGCAGAGCACGACAGGGGAGTTACTCACCCCTCCACTTT

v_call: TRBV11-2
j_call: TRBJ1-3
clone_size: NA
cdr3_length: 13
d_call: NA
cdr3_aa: CASRRVGGNTIYF
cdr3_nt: TGTGCCAGCCGCCGAGTAGGAGGAAACACCATATATTTT

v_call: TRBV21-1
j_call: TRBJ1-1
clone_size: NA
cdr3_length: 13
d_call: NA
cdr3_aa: CASSPFVYTEAFF
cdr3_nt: TGTGCCAGCAGTCCTTTCGTCTACACTGAAGCTTTCTTT

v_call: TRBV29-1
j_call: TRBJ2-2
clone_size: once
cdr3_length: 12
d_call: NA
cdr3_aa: CSVAYNTGELFF
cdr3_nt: TGCAGCGTTGCTTATAACACCGGGGAGCTGTTTTTT

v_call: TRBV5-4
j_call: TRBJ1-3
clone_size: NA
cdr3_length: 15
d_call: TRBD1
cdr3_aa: CASTSDRLGGNTIYF
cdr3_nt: TGTGCCAGCACCTCGGACAGGCTAGGGGGAAACACCATATATTTT

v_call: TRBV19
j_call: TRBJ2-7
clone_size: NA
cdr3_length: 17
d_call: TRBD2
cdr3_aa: CASSSRVGRTPSYEQYF
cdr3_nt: TGTGCCAGTAGTAGTCGGGTCGGGAGGACCCCAAGCTACGAGCAGTACTTC

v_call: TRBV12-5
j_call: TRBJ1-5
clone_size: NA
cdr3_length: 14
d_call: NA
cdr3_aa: CASGPSLSNQPQHF
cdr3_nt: TGTGCTAGTGGTCCTTCGTTGAGCAATCAGCCCCAGCATTTT

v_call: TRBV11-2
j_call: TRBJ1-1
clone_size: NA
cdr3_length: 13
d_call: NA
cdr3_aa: CASSLGASRVAFF
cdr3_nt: TGTGCCAGCAGCTTAGGGGCTTCACGAGTAGCTTTCTTT

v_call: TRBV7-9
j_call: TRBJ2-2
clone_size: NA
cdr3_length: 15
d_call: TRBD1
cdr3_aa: CASRSGQGRTGELFF
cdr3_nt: TGTGCCAGCAGGTCTGGACAGGGGCGCACCGGGGAGCTGTTTTTT

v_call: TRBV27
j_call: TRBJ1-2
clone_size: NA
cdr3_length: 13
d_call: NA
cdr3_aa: CASSSSGFYGYTF
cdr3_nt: TGTGCCAGCAGTTCGTCGGGTTTTTATGGCTACACCTTC

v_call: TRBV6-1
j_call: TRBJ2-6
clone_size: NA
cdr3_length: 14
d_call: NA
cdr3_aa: CASLRGPGANVLTF
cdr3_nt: TGTGCCAGCCTTCGGGGGCCTGGGGCCAACGTCCTGACTTTC

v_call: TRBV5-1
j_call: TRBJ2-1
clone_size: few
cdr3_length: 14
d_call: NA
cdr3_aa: CASSFPRSGNEQFF
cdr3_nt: TGCGCCAGCAGCTTTCCCAGGAGTGGCAATGAGCAGTTCTTC

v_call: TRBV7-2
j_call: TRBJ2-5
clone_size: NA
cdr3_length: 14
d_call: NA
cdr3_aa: CASKEGGPKETQYF
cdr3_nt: TGTGCCAGCAAGGAGGGGGGGCCGAAAGAGACCCAGTACTTC

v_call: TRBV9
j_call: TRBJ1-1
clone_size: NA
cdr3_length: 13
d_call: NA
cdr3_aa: CASSVGRGSEAFF
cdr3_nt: TGTGCCAGCAGCGTAGGGCGGGGCTCTGAAGCTTTCTTT

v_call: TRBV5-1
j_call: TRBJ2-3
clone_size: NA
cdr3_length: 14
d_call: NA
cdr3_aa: CASSFSEHTDTQYF
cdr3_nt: TGCGCCAGCAGCTTCAGCGAACACACAGATACGCAGTATTTT

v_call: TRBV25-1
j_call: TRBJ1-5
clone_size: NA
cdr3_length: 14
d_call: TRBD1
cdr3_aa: CATGDSGNNQPQHF
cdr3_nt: TGTGCCACCGGGGACAGCGGAAACAATCAGCCCCAGCATTTT

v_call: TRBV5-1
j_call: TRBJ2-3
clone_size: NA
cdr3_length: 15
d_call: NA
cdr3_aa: CASRPDSTSTDTQYF
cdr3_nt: TGCGCCAGCAGGCCGGACAGTACTAGCACAGATACGCAGTATTTT

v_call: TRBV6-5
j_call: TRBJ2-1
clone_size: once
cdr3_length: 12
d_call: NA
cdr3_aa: CAVGGDWGEQFF
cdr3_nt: TGTGCCGTTGGGGGCGACTGGGGTGAGCAGTTCTTC

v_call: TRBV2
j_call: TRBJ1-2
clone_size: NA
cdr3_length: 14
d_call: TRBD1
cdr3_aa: CASSVGTGAYGYTF
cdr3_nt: TGTGCCAGCAGTGTTGGGACAGGGGCCTATGGCTACACCTTC

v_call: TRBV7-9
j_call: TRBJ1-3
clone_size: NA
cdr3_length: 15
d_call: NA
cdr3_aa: CASSSRSNSGNTIYF
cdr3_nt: TGTGCCAGCAGCTCTAGGTCCAACTCTGGAAACACCATATATTTT

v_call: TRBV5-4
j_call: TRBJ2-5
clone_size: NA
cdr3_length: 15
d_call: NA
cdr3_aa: CASSLYDGARETQYF
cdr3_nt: TGTGCCAGCAGCTTGTATGACGGGGCCCGGGAGACCCAGTACTTC

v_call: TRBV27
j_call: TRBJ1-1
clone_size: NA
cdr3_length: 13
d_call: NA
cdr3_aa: CASSILRGTEAFF
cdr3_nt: TGTGCCAGCAGTATCCTTCGAGGGACTGAAGCTTTCTTT

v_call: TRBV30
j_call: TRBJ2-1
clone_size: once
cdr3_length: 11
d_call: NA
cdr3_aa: CATQGYNEQFF
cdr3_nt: TGTGCCACCCAGGGGTACAATGAGCAGTTCTTC

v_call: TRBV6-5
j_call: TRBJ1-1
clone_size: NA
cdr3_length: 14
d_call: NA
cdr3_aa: CASRPGGSGTEAFF
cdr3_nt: TGTGCCAGCAGGCCCGGGGGTAGCGGCACTGAAGCTTTCTTT

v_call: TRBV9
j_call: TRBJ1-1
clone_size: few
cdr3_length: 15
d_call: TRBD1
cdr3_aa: CASSASGQGNTEAFF
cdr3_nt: TGTGCCAGCAGCGCGTCGGGACAGGGGAACACTGAAGCTTTCTTT

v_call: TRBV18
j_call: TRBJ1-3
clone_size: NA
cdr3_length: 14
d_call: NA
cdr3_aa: CASSPPVGSDTIYF
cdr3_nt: TGTGCCAGCTCACCACCGGTGGGGTCGGACACCATATATTTT

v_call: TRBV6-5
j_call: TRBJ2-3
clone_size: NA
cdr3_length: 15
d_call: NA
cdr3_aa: CASRGGQDLTDTQYF
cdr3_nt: TGTGCCAGCAGGGGGGGACAAGATCTCACAGATACGCAGTATTTT

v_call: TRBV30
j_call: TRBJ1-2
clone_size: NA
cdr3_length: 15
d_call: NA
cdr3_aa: CAWRTPGRTLYGYTF
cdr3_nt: TGTGCCTGGAGGACCCCGGGGCGGACACTCTATGGCTACACCTTC

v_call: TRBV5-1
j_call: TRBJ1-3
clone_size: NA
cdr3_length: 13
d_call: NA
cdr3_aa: CASRSPSGNTIYF
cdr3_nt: TGCGCCAGCAGGTCCCCTTCTGGAAACACCATATATTTT

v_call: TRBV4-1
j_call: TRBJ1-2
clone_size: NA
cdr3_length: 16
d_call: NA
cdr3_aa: CASSLKGGRDNYGYTF
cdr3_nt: TGCGCCAGCAGCCTAAAGGGGGGGCGGGATAACTATGGCTACACCTTC

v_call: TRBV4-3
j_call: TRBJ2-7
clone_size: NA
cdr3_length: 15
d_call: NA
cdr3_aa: CASSQEALGPYEQYF
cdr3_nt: TGCGCCAGCAGCCAAGAGGCTCTCGGCCCCTACGAGCAGTACTTC

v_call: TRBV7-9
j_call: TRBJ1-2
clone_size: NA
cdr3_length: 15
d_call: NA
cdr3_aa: CASSFPLGGSYGYTF
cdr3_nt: TGTGCCAGCAGCTTCCCCCTCGGGGGGAGCTATGGCTACACCTTC

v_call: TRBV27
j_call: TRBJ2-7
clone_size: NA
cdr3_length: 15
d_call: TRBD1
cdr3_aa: CASKTQGTGPYEQYF
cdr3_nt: TGTGCCAGCAAAACCCAAGGGACAGGGCCCTACGAGCAGTACTTC

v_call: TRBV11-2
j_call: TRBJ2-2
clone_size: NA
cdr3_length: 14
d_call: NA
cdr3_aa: CASSLAANTGELFF
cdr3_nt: TGTGCCAGCAGCTTAGCTGCGAACACCGGGGAGCTGTTTTTT

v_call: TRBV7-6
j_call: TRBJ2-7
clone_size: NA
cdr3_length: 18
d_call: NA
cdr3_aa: CASSSTHQYGGNSYEQYF
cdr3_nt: TGTGCCAGCAGCTCCACACACCAGTACGGGGGAAACTCCTACGAGCAGTACTTC